This TCR beta chain emerged from a study of T cells after yellow fever vaccination (dated by TCRdb to about 2019). With regard to the full study: The SMART-Seq v4 Ultra Low Input RNA kit was used to prepare libraries from fractions with low cell numbers. To follow T-cell clones before and after primary and booster YFV17D yellow fever vaccination, bulk TCR alpha and beta repertoires were sequenced over time. Blood samples were taken at several timepoints before and after primary and secondary immunization, and bulk PBMC replicates and cell subsets were isolated. Two healthy male donors, one aged 18 to 30 and one aged 30 to 40 years, were included in the cohort.

Reading the label with the study, this specimen's treatment or condition is: live attenuated yellow fever vaccine strain. At each blood-draw timepoint, two biological replicates of bulk PBMCs were collected. PBMCs were isolated from peripheral blood using a standard Ficoll-Paque protocol. RNA was extracted with TriZol from bulk PBMCs, CD4 and CD8 fractions, and dextramer-positive and dextramer-negative fractions. This clonotype was detected many times. There is no known antigen for this receptor. No qualities accompany the bases; no much larger clone lies one base away. V trim: 3 bases; J trim: 3 bases; unmatched bases: 6. As encoded in the germline V gene, CDR1 is LGHNA while CDR2 is YSLEER. Spanning cysteine to phenylalanine, the CDR3 consists of 17 amino acids. The read is trimmed to its CDR3 DNA, 51 bases read in frame from base 1. TCR cDNA was made using 5'RACE template switching, a step that added a universal primer site and unique molecular identifiers. cDNA synthesis was primed from both the TCR alpha and TCR beta constant segments. Library amplification used two PCR steps, and the second PCR step added sample barcodes and sequencing adapters. Sequencing of the libraries was done on either Illumina HiSeq 2500 (2x100 bp) or NovaSeq (2x150 bp). The paper's data handling went like this. Demultiplexing of reads and collapsing into UMI consensus sequences were performed with MIGEC, and V(D)J alignment was carried out with MiXCR. Using edgeR on replicate PBMC samples, clonotypes were called vaccine-responding if FDR was below 0.01 and the log2 fold change was above 5 up to day 15. CD4 or CD8 identity was assigned to each bulk clonotype according to whether the clonotype was present at higher abundance in the sequenced CD4 repertoire or the sequenced CD8 repertoire. TCRdb handled the public reads itself, with Q25 trimming in fastp and clone calling in MiXCR, and kept productive beta chains. Each record represents a unique CDR3 protein, reported with the most common genes and DNA among its rows. The V and J calls and clone size are TCRdb's, not the authors'. This sample holds about 360,000 distinct CDR3 sequences; 6.2% were observed only once. 15% of the sample goes to the ten largest clones.

Findings and caveats that apply to the study as a whole: The secondary T-cell response was weaker than the primary response but faster, peaking on day 5 instead of day 15. The study included only two donors, which limits how far the findings can be generalized. Because abundant contaminating clonotypes from the bulk population could be contained in FACS-sorted repertoires, computational filtering was required. After the booster, most of the clones that had expanded following primary vaccination were detected again (approximately 96% of CD4 and around 90% of CD8), which suggests that memory was broadly maintained. A small fraction of clonotypes appeared in both the CD4 and CD8 compartments, likely as a result of convergent recombination.

The sequence links TRBV4-3 to TRBJ2-6; 9 middle bases align to TRBD2. The sequence derives from a young man who received the YFV17D yellow fever vaccine. Sequencing used PBMCs, obtained 5 days after the yellow fever booster vaccination. The bases read TGCGCCAGCAGCCAGTGGCTAGCGGGAAGTGGGGCCAACGTCCTGACTTTC. This is translated as CASSQWLAGSGANVLTF.